This T cell receptor beta chain was obtained from a study of blood T cell repertoires in COVID-19. Looking at the study overall: Sites across the United States, Italy and Spain contributed samples from acute and convalescent COVID-19. T cells, B-cell-depleted T cells, or PBMCs provided the cDNA or gDNA that served as material.

In the original analysis: Cell counts per sample came from amplifying reference gene primers. Only in-frame clones appear in the TCRdb table, and some are missing; sequencing was by immunoSEQ multiplex PCR. The V and J calls and clone size were taken over from that table, and D and trimming were inferred from the DNA. Here the sample spans under 130,000 clones, about 75% being singletons. The ends were cut back, 7 bases at V and 8 bases at J, with 17 bases in the middle. The CDR3 contains 13 residues. The sequenced sample consisted of peripheral blood. This receptor was taken from an older man with acute or convalescent COVID-19. This chain joins TRBV12-3 or TRBV12-4 and TRBJ1-1; D ambiguous. CDR3 coding DNA: TGTGCCAGCAAATACGAACGGGGTCTCGAAGCTTTCTTT. Residues: CASKYERGLEAFF.